What follows describes a single T cell receptor beta chain. This clone was picked up a small number of times. Its target antigen remains unknown. It has no much larger one-base neighbor in the sample; base qualities were not kept. Per the publication, the treatment or condition label means: oral pan-JAK inhibitor, 5-10 mg twice daily. Lesional scalp punch biopsies and peripheral blood were collected from alopecia areata patients. After PBMCs were isolated by density centrifugation and stained for CD3, CD4 and CD8, a FACSAria was used to sort CD4+ and CD8+ T cells. From cysteine to phenylalanine, the CDR3 is 15 amino acids long. Just the 45-base CDR3 DNA is kept, in frame starting at base 1. V and J are truncated by 3 bases and 0 bases respectively, leaving an intervening sequence of 10 bases. According to the germline V gene, CDR1 reads SNHLY and CDR2 reads FYNNEI. Library preparation employed the immunoSEQ multiplex PCR assay. RNA was extracted from all samples and reverse transcribed into cDNA as template for TCR sequencing. SuperScript III was used for first-strand cDNA synthesis, primed with a 2:1 mix of oligo-dT and random hexamers. A synthetic immune receptor repertoire was used to measure amplification bias, and any remaining bias was corrected computationally. The study's own analysis went as follows. After raw reads were preprocessed to remove errors, the CDR3 was defined following IMGT conventions as running from the conserved cysteine to phenylalanine. To get clonality, Shannon entropy was normalized by log2 of the number of productive unique TCRs and the result was subtracted from 1. Whether each scalp clone was CD4 or CD8 was inferred by checking scalp TCRbeta sequences against the CD4 and CD8 repertoires from sorted blood. TCRdb's version of the immuneACCESS table is confined to in-frame rearrangements and falls short of the full clone set. An unresolved V gene accounts for under half of the shortfall where checked; the remainder is of unknown origin. V, J and clone size are those of that table, while D and trimming were read from the DNA. The sample table holds under 130,000 clones, of which about nine tenths were seen once. The ten largest clones capture around 10% of the sample.

These data originate in a study of CD8+ T cells in alopecia areata (dated by TCRdb to 2017 to 2018). A note on the overall study: The treated patients, all with moderate-to-severe alopecia areata, were enrolled in an open-label pilot trial of oral tofacitinib given at 5 to 10 mg twice daily. Patients received tofacitinib for 6 to 18 months and were then followed off drug for 6 months to check for delayed response and recurrence. The SALT score, which quantifies the percentage of affected scalp surface area, was used to measure disease severity in treated patients. High-throughput TCRbeta sequencing was used to examine T cell clonal expansion in alopecia areata in both the C3H/HeJ mouse model and human patients. Scalp tissue and sorted CD4+ and CD8+ peripheral blood T cells from patchy and totalis/universalis alopecia areata patients and from healthy controls were covered by human TCRbeta sequencing. Patients on tofacitinib were biopsied at baseline and after 4 and 24 weeks of treatment, and several of the patients also had a later scalp biopsy. Scalp clonality was compared across normal scalp (n=4), patchy alopecia areata scalp (n=8), and alopecia totalis/universalis scalp (n=8). RNA came from the PAXgene miRNA kit for fixed scalp, the miRNeasy kit for PBMCs, and the RNeasy kit for mouse skin. Amplification of TCRbeta CDR3 regions was done by immunoSEQ multiplex PCR using 35 Vbeta forward primers and 13 Jbeta reverse primers.

Findings and caveats that apply to the study as a whole: Tofacitinib significantly decreased scalp clonality and the number of expanded CD8+ clones among the top 100 scalp clones. During tofacitinib treatment, many expanded lesional clones remained in scalp and blood, and this persistence may partly explain relapse after treatment is stopped. Because the treated cohort was small and included a single nonresponder, larger studies are needed to assess links between baseline CD8+ expansion and response. Resident alphabeta T cells in normal human skin are also sequenced, complicating scalp TCR repertoire analysis, unlike mouse skin dominated by gammadelta T cells. TCR sequences shared between patients were less clear than in mice, possibly partly because of HLA diversity in the patient population. Compared with normal scalp, lesional scalp had higher clonality and more expanded CD8+ clones, particularly in alopecia totalis/universalis, a pattern that suggests antigenic drive.

The sample was CD8+ T cells sorted from blood, taken between weeks 30 and 35, from a patient treated with tofacitinib. This clonotype was sampled from a human donor with alopecia areata. The chain is made from TRBV2 and TRBJ2-3; the D gene assignment is ambiguous. The DNA sequence is as follows: TGTGCCAGCAGTGAGCGGTTCACTAGCACAGATACGCAGTATTTT. The translation is CASSERFTSTDTQYF.